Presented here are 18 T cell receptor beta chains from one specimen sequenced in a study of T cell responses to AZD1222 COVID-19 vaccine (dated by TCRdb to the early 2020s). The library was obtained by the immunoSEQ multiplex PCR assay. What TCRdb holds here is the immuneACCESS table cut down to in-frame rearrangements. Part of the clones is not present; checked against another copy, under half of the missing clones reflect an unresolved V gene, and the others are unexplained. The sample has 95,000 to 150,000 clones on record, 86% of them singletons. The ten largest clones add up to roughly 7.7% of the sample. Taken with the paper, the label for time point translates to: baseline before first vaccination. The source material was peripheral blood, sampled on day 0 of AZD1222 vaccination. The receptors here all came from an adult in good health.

The CDR3 loop is CASSITPWGNQPQHF. The CDR3 region has the DNA TGTGCCAGTAGTATTACTCCCTGGGGCAATCAGCCCCAGCATTTT. The rearrangement joins TRBV19 to TRBJ1-5; D remains ambiguous. The CDR3 runs 15 residues. V shed 3 bases and J shed 2 bases, with 11 bases lying between them. The germline V gene encodes CDR1 LNHDA and CDR2 SQIVND (reference sequence).

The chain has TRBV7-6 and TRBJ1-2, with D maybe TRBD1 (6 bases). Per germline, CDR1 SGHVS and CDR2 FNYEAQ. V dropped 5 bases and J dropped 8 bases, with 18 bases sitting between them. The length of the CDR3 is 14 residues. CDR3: CASSQGAGVGGYTF. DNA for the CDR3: TGTGCCAGCAGCCAAGGGGCAGGGGTAGGGGGCTACACCTTC.

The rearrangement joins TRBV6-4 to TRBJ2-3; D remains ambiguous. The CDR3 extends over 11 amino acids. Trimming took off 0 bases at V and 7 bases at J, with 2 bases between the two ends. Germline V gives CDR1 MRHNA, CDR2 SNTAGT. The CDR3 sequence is CASSDSYTQYF. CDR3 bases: TGTGCCAGCAGTGACTCCTATACGCAGTATTTT.

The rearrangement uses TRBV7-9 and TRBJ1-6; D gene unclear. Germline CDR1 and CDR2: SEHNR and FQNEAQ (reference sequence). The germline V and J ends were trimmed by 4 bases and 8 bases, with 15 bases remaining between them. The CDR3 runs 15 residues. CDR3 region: CASSSGIIHDSPLHF. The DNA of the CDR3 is TGTGCCAGCAGCTCCGGGATCATCCACGATTCACCCCTCCACTTT.

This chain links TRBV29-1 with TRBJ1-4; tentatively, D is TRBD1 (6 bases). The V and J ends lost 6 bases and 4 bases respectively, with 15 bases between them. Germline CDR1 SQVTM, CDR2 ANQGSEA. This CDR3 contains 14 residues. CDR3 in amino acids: CSVLTGADNEKLFF. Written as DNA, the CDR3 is TGCAGCGTCCTGACGGGGGCGGATAATGAAAAACTGTTTTTT.

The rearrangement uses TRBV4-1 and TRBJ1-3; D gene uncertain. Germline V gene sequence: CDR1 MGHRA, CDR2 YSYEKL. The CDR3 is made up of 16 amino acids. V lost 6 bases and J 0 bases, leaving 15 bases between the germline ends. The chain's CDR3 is CASSPFGLGSGNTIYF. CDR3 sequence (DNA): TGCGCCAGCAGTCCGTTCGGCCTGGGCTCTGGAAACACCATATATTTT.

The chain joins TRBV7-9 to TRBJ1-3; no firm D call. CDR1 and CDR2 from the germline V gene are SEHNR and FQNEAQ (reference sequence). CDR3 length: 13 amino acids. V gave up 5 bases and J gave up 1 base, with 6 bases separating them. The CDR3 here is CASSPGSGNTIYF. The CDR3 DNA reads TGTGCCAGCAGCCCAGGTTCTGGAAACACCATATATTTT. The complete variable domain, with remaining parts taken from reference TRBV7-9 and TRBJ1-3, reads DTGVSQNPRHKITKRGQNVTFRCDPISEHNRLYWYRQTLGQGPEFLTYFQNEAQLEKSRLLSDRFSAERPKGSFSTLEIQRTEQGDSAMYLCASSPGSGNTIYFGEGSWLTVV.

CDR3 sequence (DNA): TGTGCCAGCAGACAAGTGTCCGGTAATGAAAAACTGTTTTTT. Translating gives CASRQVSGNEKLFF. V gene TRBV7-9 combines with J gene TRBJ1-4, with D unresolved. The germline V gene has CDR1 SEHNR and CDR2 FQNEAQ (reference sequence). This CDR3 has 14 amino acids. The V and J ends lost 6 bases and 4 bases respectively, with 12 bases between them.

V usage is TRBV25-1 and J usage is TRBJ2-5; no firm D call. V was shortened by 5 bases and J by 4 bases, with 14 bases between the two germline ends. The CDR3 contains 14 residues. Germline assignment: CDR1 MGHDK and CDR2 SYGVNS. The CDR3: CASSSPQAGETQYF. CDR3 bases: TGTGCCAGCAGTTCCCCTCAGGCAGGAGAGACCCAGTACTTC.

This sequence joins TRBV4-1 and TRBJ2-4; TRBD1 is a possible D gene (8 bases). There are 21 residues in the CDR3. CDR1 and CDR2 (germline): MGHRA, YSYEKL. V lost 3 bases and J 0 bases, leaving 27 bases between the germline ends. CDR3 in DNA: TGCGCCAGCAGCCAGACCCTACCACGGACAGGGAGGGGACTAGCCAAAAACATTCAGTACTTC. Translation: CASSQTLPRTGRGLAKNIQYF.

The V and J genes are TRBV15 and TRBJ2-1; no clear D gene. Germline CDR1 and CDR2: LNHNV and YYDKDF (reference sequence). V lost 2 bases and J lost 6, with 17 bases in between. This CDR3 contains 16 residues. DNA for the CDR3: TGTGCCACCAGCAGACGGTTCACGGATTGGGTCAATGAGCAGTTCTTC. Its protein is CATSRRFTDWVNEQFF.

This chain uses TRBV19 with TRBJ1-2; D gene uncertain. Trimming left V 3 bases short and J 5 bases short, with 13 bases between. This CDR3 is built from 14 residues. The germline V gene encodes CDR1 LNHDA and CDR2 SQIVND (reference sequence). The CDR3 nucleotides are TGTGCCAGTAGTATCGAAACAGCTTTATATGGCTACACCTTC. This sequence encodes CASSIETALYGYTF.

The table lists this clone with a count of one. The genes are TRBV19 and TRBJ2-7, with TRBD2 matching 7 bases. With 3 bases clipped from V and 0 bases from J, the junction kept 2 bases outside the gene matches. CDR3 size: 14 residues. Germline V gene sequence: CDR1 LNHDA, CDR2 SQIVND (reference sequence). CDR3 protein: CASSIGGDSYEQYF. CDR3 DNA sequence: TGTGCCAGTAGTATTGGGGGGGACTCCTACGAGCAGTACTTC.

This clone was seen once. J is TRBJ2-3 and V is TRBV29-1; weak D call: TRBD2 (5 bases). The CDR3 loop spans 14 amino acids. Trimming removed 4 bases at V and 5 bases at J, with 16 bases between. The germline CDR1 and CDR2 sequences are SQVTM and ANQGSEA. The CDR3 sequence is CSVVLLMGEDTQYF. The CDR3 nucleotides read TGCAGCGTTGTCCTTTTGATGGGAGAAGATACGCAGTATTTT.

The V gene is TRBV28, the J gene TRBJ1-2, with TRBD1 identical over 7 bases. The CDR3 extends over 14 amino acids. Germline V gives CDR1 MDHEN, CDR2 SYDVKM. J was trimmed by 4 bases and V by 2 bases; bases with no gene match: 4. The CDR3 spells CASSLGQGGYGYTF. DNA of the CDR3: TGTGCCAGCAGTTTAGGTCAGGGGGGCTATGGCTACACCTTC.

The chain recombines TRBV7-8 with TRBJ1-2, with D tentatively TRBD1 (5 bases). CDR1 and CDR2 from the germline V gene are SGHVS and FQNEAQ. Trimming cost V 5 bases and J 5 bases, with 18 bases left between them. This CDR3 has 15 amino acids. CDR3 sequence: CASSLPGTARYGYTF. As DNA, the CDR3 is TGTGCCAGCAGCCTTCCCGGGACGGCGCGATATGGCTACACCTTC.

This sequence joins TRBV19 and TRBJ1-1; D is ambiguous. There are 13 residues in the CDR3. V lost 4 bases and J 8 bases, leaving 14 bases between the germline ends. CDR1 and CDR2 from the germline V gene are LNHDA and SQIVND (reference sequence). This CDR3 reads CASSNGRGTEAFF. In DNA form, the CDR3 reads TGTGCCAGTAGTAACGGACGGGGAACCGAAGCTTTCTTT.

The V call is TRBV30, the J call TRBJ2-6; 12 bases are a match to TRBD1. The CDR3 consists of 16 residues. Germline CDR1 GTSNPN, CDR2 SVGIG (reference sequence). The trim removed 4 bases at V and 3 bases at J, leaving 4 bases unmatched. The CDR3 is CAWKGTGGFGANVLTF. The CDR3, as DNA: TGTGCCTGGAAAGGGACAGGGGGCTTTGGGGCCAACGTCCTGACTTTC.